Following are 18 T cell receptor beta chains from one sample sequenced in a study of cytomegalovirus exposure and HLA in healthy donors. Amplification used 60 Vbeta primers and 13 Jbeta primers. Here immunoSEQ multiplex PCR was the method, and the copy in TCRdb shows in-frame clones only, minus some. The sample includes approximately 160,000 clones, about four fifths of them seen just once. Sample: PBMCs. The receptor set was obtained from a man in his thirties or forties in good health and CMV-seropositive.

This rearrangement joins TRBV10-3 to TRBJ1-1; TRBD1 aligns across 8 bases. Germline trimming cut 4 bases from V and 1 base from J; bases unmatched to any gene: 5. This CDR3 has 15 residues. The V gene's germline CDR1 is ENHRY and CDR2 SYGVKD. CDR3 sequence reads: CAISAQDRENTEAFF. The CDR3, as DNA: TGTGCCATCAGTGCCCAGGACAGGGAGAACACTGAAGCTTTCTTT.

The CDR3 DNA is TGTGCCAGCAGGAAGTCAGGGGACCAGCAGTACTTC. This gives the protein CASRKSGDQQYF. The genes are TRBV6-1 and TRBJ2-7; a possible D gene is TRBD1 (6 bases). Germline V gives CDR1 MNHNS, CDR2 SASEGT. The CDR3 sequence is 12 residues long. The V gene lost 6 bases and the J gene lost 8 bases, with 14 bases spanning the gap.

The chain uses TRBV6-5 and TRBJ2-3; D is unresolved. Deletions cut 6 bases from V and 3 bases from J, with 10 bases between. CDR1 and CDR2 (germline): MNHEY, SVGAGI. CDR3 size: 13 residues. The CDR3: CASRTPGTDTQYF. The CDR3 bases are TGTGCCAGCAGAACACCAGGAACAGATACGCAGTATTTT.

The V call is TRBV7-9, the J call TRBJ2-3, with 9 bases that match TRBD2. This CDR3 region has 18 residues. Germline V gene sequence: CDR1 SEHNR, CDR2 FQNEAQ (reference sequence). After removal of 4 bases from V and 3 bases from J, the junction contained 14 bases not matched to a gene. CDR3 bases: TGTGCCAGCAGCTCTAGGGGACTAGCAAAGGGGCGGACAGATACGCAGTATTTT. Translated: CASSSRGLAKGRTDTQYF.

This sequence joins TRBV6-4 and TRBJ2-3; no definite D call. V was cut by 3 bases and J by 0 bases, with 10 bases left in between. This CDR3 is 15 amino acids long. Germline CDR1 reads MRHNA; CDR2 reads SNTAGT. The CDR3 nucleotides read TGTGCCAGCAGTGAGACTGAAACTAGCACAGATACGCAGTATTTT. It translates to CASSETETSTDTQYF.

The chain employs TRBV18 and TRBJ1-6; D possibly corresponds to TRBD1 (5 bases). Germline V gene sequence: CDR1 KGHSH, CDR2 LQKENI. V lost 1 base and J lost 8, with 9 bases in between. This CDR3 is built from 14 residues. CDR3 sequence: CASSPQGNDSPLHF. CDR3 DNA sequence: TGTGCCAGCTCACCACAGGGGAACGATTCACCCCTCCACTTT.

This chain connects TRBV19 to TRBJ1-4; the D is unclear. Looked up from germline, CDR1 is LNHDA and CDR2 is SQIVND (reference sequence). This CDR3 has 15 amino acids. Trimming cost V 1 base and J 12 bases, with 18 bases left between them. The CDR3 region is CASSIGVGVGGQLFF. Here the CDR3 DNA reads TGTGCCAGTAGTATAGGTGTCGGGGTAGGTGGTCAACTGTTTTTT.

The rearrangement joins TRBV6-1 to TRBJ2-7; D gene ambiguous. V lost 8 bases and J 7 bases, leaving 18 bases between the germline ends. From germline, CDR1 is MNHNS and CDR2 SASEGT. This CDR3 spans 13 amino acids. CDR3 sequence: CASGTEFFREQYF. DNA for the CDR3: TGTGCCAGCGGAACAGAATTCTTTAGGGAGCAGTACTTC.

V gene TRBV9 combines with J gene TRBJ1-1, with a possible D match to TRBD1 (5 bases). The CDR3 has 17 residues. CDR1 is SGDLS and CDR2 is YYNGEE in the germline V gene. V lost 0 bases and J 0 bases, leaving 15 bases between the germline ends. In nucleotides, the CDR3 is TGTGCCAGCAGCGTAGACGAAATTAGGGGTATGAACACTGAAGCTTTCTTT. Protein: CASSVDEIRGMNTEAFF.

The chain recombines TRBV5-1 with TRBJ2-6; 8 bases are shared with TRBD2. The V and J ends lost 0 bases and 1 base, in that order; junction bases with no gene match: 3. Germline V lookup: CDR1 SGHRS, CDR2 YFSETQ. The CDR3 consists of 17 residues. The CDR3 here is CASSLASSGSGANVLTF. DNA for the CDR3: TGCGCCAGCAGCTTGGCATCTAGCGGGTCTGGGGCCAACGTCCTGACTTTC.

The chain uses TRBV6-1 and TRBJ1-4; 7 bases line up with TRBD1. The CDR3 loop spans 12 amino acids. Germline CDR1 and CDR2: MNHNS and SASEGT. J lost 7 bases, V lost 6 bases, and 2 bases had no gene match. The CDR3 bases are TGTGCCAGCAGGACAGGGACTGAAAAACTGTTTTTT. Its translation is CASRTGTEKLFF.

The chain has TRBV11-3 and TRBJ1-1; 12 bases are a match to TRBD1. With V trimmed by 5 bases and J by 7 bases, 5 bases remained unmatched. Germline assignment: CDR1 SGHNT and CDR2 YENEEA. This CDR3 spans 14 amino acids. In DNA, the CDR3 is TGTGCCAGCAGCCTCGGGACAGGGGGCGTTGAAGCTTTCTTT. It translates to CASSLGTGGVEAFF. The full variable domain, in which reference TRBV11-3 and TRBJ1-1 provide the parts outside the CDR3, is EAGVVQSPRYKIIEKKQPVAFWCNPISGHNTLYWYLQNLGQGPELLIRYENEEAVDDSQLPKDRFSAERLKGVDSTLKIQPAELGDSAVYLCASSLGTGGVEAFFGQGTRLTVV.

The chain recombines TRBV20-1 with TRBJ1-2; D is unresolved. Germline V gene data show CDR1 as DFQATT and CDR2 as SNEGSKA (reference sequence). The CDR3 extends over 11 amino acids. V was cut by 5 bases and J by 3 bases, with 7 bases left in between. The CDR3: CSAPPDYGYTF. The DNA for the CDR3 is TGCAGTGCTCCCCCAGACTATGGCTACACCTTC.

This clone was seen once. V and J are TRBV19 and TRBJ1-1; D is perhaps TRBD1 (6 bases). Germline V lookup: CDR1 LNHDA, CDR2 SQIVND (reference sequence). CDR3 size: 13 residues. V lost 6 bases, J lost 3 bases, and 11 bases lay in between. CDR3 coding DNA: TGTGCCAGTAGCCCGGACAGCTACACTGAAGCTTTCTTT. Its protein product is CASSPDSYTEAFF.

The rearrangement links TRBV6-1 to TRBJ2-2, with D perhaps TRBD2 (6 bases). With 7 bases removed from V and 5 bases from J, the gap between germline ends came to 14 bases. Germline V gives CDR1 MNHNS, CDR2 SASEGT. The CDR3 covers 14 residues. CDR3 sequence (DNA): TGTGCCAGCACAGGAGTGCGGGATACCGGGGAGCTGTTTTTT. It yields the protein CASTGVRDTGELFF.

The chain is built from TRBV9 and TRBJ1-2, with TRBD1 as a possible D gene (5 bases). Per germline, CDR1 SGDLS and CDR2 YYNGEE. The CDR3 covers 15 residues. V was pared by 0 bases and J by 3 bases, with 12 bases between. This chain's CDR3 is CASSVDQGRHYGYTF. In DNA, the CDR3 is TGTGCCAGCAGCGTAGATCAGGGTAGACACTATGGCTACACCTTC.

V is TRBV18 and J is TRBJ1-1, with a possible D match to TRBD1 (5 bases). This CDR3 is built from 17 residues. CDR1 and CDR2 from the germline V gene are KGHSH and LQKENI. Trimming removed 0 bases at V and 7 bases at J, with 21 bases between. The CDR3 coding sequence is TGTGCCAGCTCACCACCACCAGGGCACGCAGGGATTGGTGAAGCTTTCTTT. It specifies CASSPPPGHAGIGEAFF.

Only one count was recorded for this clone. The V call is TRBV27, the J call TRBJ1-5, with D tentatively TRBD1 (6 bases). The germline V gene has CDR1 MNHEY and CDR2 SMNVEV (reference sequence). Trimming shortened V by 3 bases and J by 5 bases, and 11 bases separated the two germline ends. This CDR3 spans 14 amino acids. The CDR3 DNA is TGTGCCAGCAGTTTGGGAACAGGGCATCAGCCCCAGCATTTT. Translating gives CASSLGTGHQPQHF.